The clone carrying this T cell receptor (beta chain) came up a few times. Its antigen is undetermined. This CDR3 is 12 amino acids long. Unmatched junction bases numbered 2, after V lost 8 bases and J lost 6 bases. CDR1 is SGHTA and CDR2 is FQGNSA in the germline V gene. This sample is part of a study of blood T cells in healthy people across ages. General study points: The study found TCR beta diversity correlated strongly with naive T cell percentage.

Primers used in a second PCR of roughly 6 to 11 cycles were a sample-barcoded 5' primer and a J-beta primer mix. CDR3-containing paired-end reads numbered at least 2.5 million in each sample. Via MiXCR, TCRdb re-called the 5' RACE reads, giving one row per CDR3 protein. The sample consists of about 570,000 distinct CDR3 sequences, roughly 28% of them appearing once. Isolated PBMCs totaled at least 7 million in each sample. Source material: blood. The chain links TRBV7-2 to TRBJ2-1; 9 bases fit TRBD2. The sequence came from a woman in her 70s in good health. The CDR3 coding sequence is TGTGCCAGCCTAGCGGGGAGCAATGAGCAGTTCTTC. Encoded protein: CASLAGSNEQFF.